The sequence of this TCR beta chain was determined in a study of synovial regulatory T cells in juvenile arthritis. Study-wide results and limits: iaTreg cells shared more CDR3 sequences with synovial Tregs than other blood Tregs did. Synovial Teff and blood CPL repertoires partially overlapped with iaTreg TCR repertoires, which were largely patient-private. TCR diversity was lower in inflammation-associated blood Treg cells than in other blood Treg cells.

The CDR3 sequence is 13 residues long. No DNA sequence was recorded. Germline loops: CDR1 LNHNV, CDR2 YYDKDF (reference sequence). TCRdb's copy holds only in-frame clones and misses some; the assay was immunoSEQ multiplex PCR. With 10,000 or so clones in the sample, the ten largest clones hold roughly 2%. Of note for this clone: Its antigen is unidentified.

Median age around 11 years (about 2.3-22.9); median disease duration approximately 7 years (0.2-19.1). This sequence originates from a donor between 2 and 35 years old with juvenile idiopathic arthritis. The chain links TRBV15 to TRBJ1-2; TCRdb selects TRBD1, and the lack of DNA leaves this call unchecked. What was sequenced was Treg cells from blood. Subset of the sample: remaining (HLA-DR-negative) circulating blood Treg cells. CDR3 protein: CATSRGRAHGYTF.